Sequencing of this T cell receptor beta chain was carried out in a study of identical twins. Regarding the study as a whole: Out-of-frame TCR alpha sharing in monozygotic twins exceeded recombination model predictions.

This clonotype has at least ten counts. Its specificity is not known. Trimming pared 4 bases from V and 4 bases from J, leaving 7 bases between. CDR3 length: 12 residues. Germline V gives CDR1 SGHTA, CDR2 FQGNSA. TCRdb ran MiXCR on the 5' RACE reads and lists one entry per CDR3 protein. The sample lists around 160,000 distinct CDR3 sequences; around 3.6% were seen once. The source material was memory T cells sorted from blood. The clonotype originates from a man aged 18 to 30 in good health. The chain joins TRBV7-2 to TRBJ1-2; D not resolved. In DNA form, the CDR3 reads TGTGCCAGCAGCTCCTCCCCCTATGGCTACACCTTC. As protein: CASSSSPYGYTF.